One sample yielded the 9 T cell receptor beta chains listed below, sequenced in a study of T-cell memory formation after mild COVID-19. TCRdb re-called the 5' RACE reads with MiXCR, one entry per CDR3 protein. The table includes over 350,000 distinct CDR3 sequences, roughly 26% detected once. Material for sequencing was PBMCs or a T cell subset sorted from them (not recorded which). Source of these receptors: an adult woman who had mild COVID-19 (a few samples of this study predate the infection). Cell type and time point are not known.

The gene calls are TRBV27 and TRBJ2-7; D call uncertain. V was pared by 5 bases and J by 1 base, with 15 bases between. The germline V gene has CDR1 MNHEY and CDR2 SMNVEV (reference sequence). This CDR3 contains 15 residues. CDR3 nucleotides: TGTGCCAGCAGTCCGGGCCCCGTACTGTCCTACGAGCAGTACTTC. Amino acid sequence: CASSPGPVLSYEQYF.

The rearrangement uses TRBV5-1 and TRBJ1-2; D is unresolved. Germline values: CDR1 SGHRS, CDR2 YFSETQ. The CDR3 spans 14 residues. V lost 0 bases, J lost 4 bases, and 10 bases lay in between. In DNA, the CDR3 is TGCGCCAGCAGCTTGGGTGGAGACCGCTATGGCTACACCTTC. Translated: CASSLGGDRYGYTF.

This clonotype was seen ten or more times. The chain links TRBV9 to TRBJ2-3, with D perhaps TRBD2 (6 bases). The V end was cut by 8 bases, the J end by 0 bases, with 22 bases between. In germline, CDR1 is SGDLS, CDR2 YYNGEE. CDR3 length: 17 amino acids. The CDR3 loop is CARPGASDSTSTDTQYF. Written as DNA, the CDR3 is TGTGCCAGACCTGGGGCTAGCGATTCAACTAGCACAGATACGCAGTATTTT.

This clonotype came up a few times. V gene TRBV4-3 combines with J gene TRBJ2-7; either TRBD1 or TRBD2 may fit D (5 bases each). Germline-derived CDR1 and CDR2 are LGHNA and YSLEER. V lost 4 bases and J lost 6, with 19 bases in between. This CDR3 has 15 residues. CDR3 sequence: CASSPLAGTAVEQYF. The CDR3 DNA sequence: TGCGCCAGCAGCCCCCTCGCCGGGACCGCCGTCGAGCAGTACTTC.

The chain is built from TRBV7-2 and TRBJ1-1; D call uncertain. Between the trimmed V and J ends, which lost 5 bases and 2 bases, there was a span of 12 bases. The CDR3 totals 14 residues. Germline V lookup: CDR1 SGHTA, CDR2 FQGNSA. The chain's CDR3 is CASSPWVVNTEAFF. CDR3 sequence (DNA): TGTGCCAGCAGCCCTTGGGTGGTTAACACTGAAGCTTTCTTT.

This clonotype was detected only a few times. The CDR3 is CASSGEGQPGTEAFF. The CDR3, as DNA: TGTGCCAGCAGCGGAGAGGGACAGCCAGGCACTGAAGCTTTCTTT. The V and J genes are TRBV7-9 and TRBJ1-1; 7 bases match TRBD1. Germline CDR1 reads SEHNR; CDR2 reads FQNEAQ (reference sequence). V shed 5 bases, J shed 4 bases, and the junction held 10 bases outside the gene matches. The CDR3 runs to 15 residues.

This chain connects TRBV15 to TRBJ1-6; D might be TRBD1 (5 bases). V gave up 0 bases and J gave up 10 bases, with 19 bases separating them. CDR1 LNHNV and CDR2 YYDKDF come from the germline V gene (reference sequence). This CDR3 has 17 amino acids. The CDR3 DNA sequence: TGTGCCACCAGCAGAGATCAGGCGAGGGGATTAGGATCACCCCTCCACTTT. Translated: CATSRDQARGLGSPLHF.

The sample holds a few counts of this clonotype. V gene TRBV7-2 combines with J gene TRBJ2-7, with D possibly matching TRBD1 (6 bases). The germline V and J ends were trimmed by 4 bases and 2 bases, with 12 bases remaining between them. The CDR3 sequence is 14 residues long. CDR1 is SGHTA, CDR2 FQGNSA, per germline. This CDR3 reads CASSSSWTAYEQYF. In DNA, the CDR3 is TGTGCCAGCAGCTCGTCCTGGACAGCCTACGAGCAGTACTTC.

This chain links TRBV24-1 with TRBJ2-1; no firm D call. Trimming took 5 bases from V and 8 from J, leaving 12 bases between them. This CDR3 comprises 13 residues. CDR1 is KGHDR, CDR2 SFDVKD, per germline. CDR3 coding DNA: TGTGCCACCAGTGGGGATTATCCGGATGAGCAGTTCTTC. Its protein product is CATSGDYPDEQFF.